This T cell receptor (beta chain) emerged from a study of shared clonotypes between healthy human individuals. V lost 4 bases, J lost 2 bases, and 14 bases lay in between. The CDR3 is made up of 15 amino acids. CDR1 SGHNT and CDR2 YYREEE come from the germline V gene (reference sequence). Every donor was a Caucasian adult from Nashville, Tennessee. Into CD45RA+ naive and CD45RA-negative memory subsets, the CD4+ cells were split. When replicate PCRs were run on sorted subsets, they used 200 to 250 ng DNA, tens of thousands of T cell genomes. Sequencing used immunoSEQ multiplex PCR; TCRdb keeps in-frame clones, though not all of them. The sample has approximately 1,500,000 clones; over 95% are singletons.

This clonotype was sampled from a man aged 25-45 years in good health. The rearrangement links TRBV5-4 to TRBJ2-3; D gene uncertain. The specimen sequenced was naive CD4+ T cells sorted from blood. Subset meaning: CD45RA+ positively selected. Here the CDR3 DNA reads TGTGCCAGCAGCCCCCCGGGCCTACTCACAGATACGCAGTATTTT. Translated: CASSPPGLLTDTQYF.